The 28 T cell receptor beta chains below were found in one sample sequenced in a study of shared clonotypes between healthy human individuals. TCRdb's table, derived via immunoSEQ multiplex PCR, lists solely in-frame clones and lacks some. This sample has 2 million to 2.5 million clones, with 92% found just once. The sample was naive CD4+ T cells from PBMCs. As to subset: CD45RA+ positively selected. The receptors derive from a man aged 18 to 29 in good health. Some clones in this sample may be carry-over from other donors' samples.

The chain links TRBV5-1 to TRBJ2-6, with D tentatively TRBD1 or TRBD2 (5 bases each). The length of the CDR3 is 19 residues. The V end lost 1 base, the J end lost 2 bases, and 19 bases lay between the germline ends. Germline V CDR1 and CDR2: SGHRS, YFSETQ. The CDR3 loop reads CASSLRGTVPKAGANVLTF. In DNA form, the CDR3 reads TGCGCCAGCAGCTTGCGAGGGACGGTACCGAAGGCTGGGGCCAACGTCCTGACTTTC.

This clone was detected only a few times. V and J are TRBV10-1 and TRBJ2-2, with a weak D call TRBD2 (6 bases). V lost 5 bases, J lost 7 bases, and 8 bases lay in between. The germline gives CDR1 WNHNN, CDR2 SYGVQD (reference sequence). This CDR3 contains 12 residues. The DNA for the CDR3 is TGCGCCAGCAGTAGGGAGGACGGGGAGCTGTTTTTT. Translating gives CASSREDGELFF.

V and J are TRBV9 and TRBJ2-3; D remains ambiguous. Trimming took 6 bases from V and 2 from J, leaving 16 bases between them. This CDR3 contains 15 residues. Germline CDR1 SGDLS, CDR2 YYNGEE. CDR3: CASMMAGEPTDTQYF. CDR3 bases: TGTGCCAGCATGATGGCCGGAGAGCCCACAGATACGCAGTATTTT.

This chain connects TRBV6-1 to TRBJ1-4; 7 nucleotides align to TRBD1. Germline CDR1 and CDR2: MNHNS and SASEGT. V was pared by 4 bases and J by 5 bases, with 13 bases of the junction left unmatched. CDR3 length: 17 residues. The CDR3 reads CASSGRSGTATNEKLFF. The CDR3 region has the DNA TGTGCCAGCAGTGGCCGATCCGGGACAGCGACGAATGAAAAACTGTTTTTT.

V is TRBV5-1 and J is TRBJ1-4; D unresolved. V was clipped by 4 bases and J by 8 bases, with 24 bases between them. The CDR3 contains 17 residues. Germline V gene data show CDR1 as SGHRS and CDR2 as YFSETQ. The CDR3 loop is CASSPRTSAPADEKLFF. In DNA form, the CDR3 reads TGCGCCAGCAGCCCCAGAACCAGTGCCCCCGCCGACGAAAAACTGTTTTTT.

The rearrangement uses TRBV4-2 and TRBJ2-5; TRBD1 is a possible D gene (6 bases). The DNA end favors TRBJ2-7, so the J call may be wrong. Germline values: CDR1 LGHNA, CDR2 YNFKEQ. The CDR3 runs 15 residues. CDR3 protein: CASSTRQDSSYEQYF. CDR3 in DNA: TGTGCCAGCAGCACCAGACAGGATTCCTCCTACGAGCAGTACTTC.

The chain uses TRBV4-1 and TRBJ2-1; no clear D. CDR1 is MGHRA and CDR2 is YSYEKL in the germline V gene. There are 14 residues in the CDR3. Deletions cut 1 base from V and 6 bases from J, with 10 bases between. The CDR3 nucleotides read TGCGCCAGCAGCCAAGTGGTGTCTGGCAATGAGCAGTTCTTC. Protein sequence: CASSQVVSGNEQFF.

The chain uses TRBV19 and TRBJ2-1; D may be TRBD1 (5 bases). The CDR3 covers 16 residues. Germline V gives CDR1 LNHDA, CDR2 SQIVND (reference sequence). The V gene lost 1 base and the J gene lost 9 bases, with 19 bases spanning the gap. The CDR3: CASSIGGARAVGEQFF. The CDR3 bases are TGTGCCAGTAGTATAGGGGGCGCCAGGGCGGTTGGTGAGCAGTTCTTC.

The rearrangement joins TRBV28 to TRBJ1-4, with D maybe TRBD1 (6 bases). CDR3 length: 19 amino acids. Looked up from germline, CDR1 is MDHEN and CDR2 is SYDVKM. V shed 5 bases and J shed 0 bases, with 22 bases lying between them. The chain's CDR3 is CASSETPGQRTATNEKLFF. The CDR3 DNA follows: TGTGCCAGCAGTGAAACTCCAGGACAGCGGACTGCAACTAATGAAAAACTGTTTTTT.

Note on this clone: The sample contains more than one DNA sequence encoding this CDR3. The J gene is TRBJ1-1, the V gene TRBV10-3; D possibly corresponds to TRBD1 (6 bases). Germline assignment: CDR1 ENHRY and CDR2 SYGVKD. Trimming left V 0 bases short and J 3 bases short, with 8 bases between. The CDR3 has 14 residues. The CDR3 is CAISESRQDTEAFF. CDR3 coding DNA: TGTGCCATCAGTGAGTCGAGACAGGACACTGAAGCTTTCTTT.

The J gene is TRBJ2-1, the V gene TRBV7-9; perhaps D is TRBD1 or TRBD2 (5 bases each). V was clipped by 5 bases and J by 7 bases, with 12 bases between them. The CDR3 totals 13 residues. Germline values: CDR1 SEHNR, CDR2 FQNEAQ (reference sequence). DNA for the CDR3: TGTGCCAGCAGCGTCCTCGAGGGGAATGAGCAGTTCTTC. Residues: CASSVLEGNEQFF.

This chain uses TRBV27 with TRBJ2-7; 13 bases align to TRBD2. V gave up 4 bases and J gave up 3 bases; unmatched junction bases: 12. Germline-derived CDR1 and CDR2 are MNHEY and SMNVEV (reference sequence). CDR3 length: 18 amino acids. CDR3 nucleotides: TGTGCCAGCAGTTCCCCGGGACTAGCGGGACGGGGAGGCTACGAGCAGTACTTC. This gives the protein CASSSPGLAGRGGYEQYF.

The sample holds one count of this clone. The chain has TRBV29-1 and TRBJ2-5; possibly TRBD1 for D (5 bases). The germline gives CDR1 SQVTM, CDR2 ANQGSEA. The V and J ends lost 3 bases and 3 bases respectively, with 14 bases between them. This CDR3 is 14 amino acids long. The CDR3 loop is CSVDARVMKETQYF. Written as DNA, the CDR3 is TGCAGCGTTGACGCCAGGGTTATGAAAGAGACCCAGTACTTC. The complete variable domain, with remaining parts taken from reference TRBV29-1 and TRBJ2-5, reads SAVISQKPSRDICQRGTSLTIQCQVDSQVTMMFWYRQQPGQSLTLIATANQGSEATYESGFVIDKFPISRPNLTFSTLTVSNMSPEDSSIYLCSVDARVMKETQYFGPGTRLLVL.

This clone was seen a single time. The chain uses TRBV4-2 and TRBJ2-2, with TRBD2 as a possible D gene (5 bases). Germline loops: CDR1 LGHNA, CDR2 YNFKEQ. Trimming took off 3 bases at V and 1 base at J, with 9 bases between the two ends. The CDR3 runs 15 residues. CDR3 nucleotide sequence: TGTGCCAGCAGCCAGCGGGCGGTGAACACCGGGGAGCTGTTTTTT. This encodes CASSQRAVNTGELFF.

This rearrangement joins TRBV7-2 to TRBJ2-7; D may be TRBD1 (6 bases). Germline V lookup: CDR1 SGHTA, CDR2 FQGNSA. V was cut by 5 bases and J by 0 bases, with 14 bases left in between. This CDR3 has 15 amino acids. The CDR3 DNA reads as TGTGCCAGCAGCCTTACAGGGATGAGCTCCTACGAGCAGTACTTC. It codes for CASSLTGMSSYEQYF.

This clone was seen a few times. CDR3 nucleotides: TGCGCCAGCAGTGAGGGAACTGGCCAGCCCCAGCATTTT. It translates to CASSEGTGQPQHF. The V gene is TRBV10-1, the J gene TRBJ1-5; D remains unclear. Trimming removed 2 bases from V and 7 bases from J, with 9 bases in between. The germline CDR1 and CDR2 sequences are WNHNN and SYGVQD (reference sequence). The CDR3 runs 13 residues.

Only one count was recorded for this clone. The CDR3 here is CASSRPPGLAGDNEQFF. The CDR3 region has the DNA TGTGCCAGCAGTCGACCGCCGGGACTAGCGGGAGACAATGAGCAGTTCTTC. The chain employs TRBV27 and TRBJ2-1; the match to TRBD2 covers 14 bases. After removal of 5 bases from V and 5 bases from J, the junction contained 8 bases not matched to a gene. Germline CDR1 is MNHEY and CDR2 is SMNVEV (reference sequence). The CDR3 is made up of 17 amino acids.

The rearrangement links TRBV10-1 to TRBJ2-7, with TRBD1 matching over 9 bases. Losses at the gene ends were 6 bases for V and 4 bases for J; bases not matched to a gene: 4. Germline values: CDR1 WNHNN, CDR2 SYGVQD (reference sequence). CDR3 size: 13 residues. In nucleotides, the CDR3 is TGCGCCAGCAGGGACAGGGGCGTGTACGAGCAGTACTTC. It encodes CASRDRGVYEQYF.

The gene calls are TRBV11-2 and TRBJ2-1; maybe TRBD2 (6 bases). V dropped 6 bases and J dropped 8 bases, with 17 bases sitting between them. The CDR3 extends over 14 amino acids. Germline-derived CDR1 and CDR2 are SGHAT and FQNNGV. CDR3 nucleotides: TGTGCCAGCAGAACTAGCCGTGGGGGAGATGAGCAGTTCTTC. This gives the protein CASRTSRGGDEQFF.

The chain combines TRBV9 with TRBJ2-1; no definite D call. CDR1 SGDLS and CDR2 YYNGEE come from the germline V gene. Trimming took 0 bases from V and 4 from J, leaving 8 bases between them. CDR3 length: 14 residues. The CDR3 is CASSVVPVYNEQFF. The DNA of the CDR3 is TGTGCCAGCAGCGTAGTCCCGGTATACAATGAGCAGTTCTTC.

This clone appeared once. The CDR3 reads CASSLTPGLGETQYF. Here the CDR3 DNA reads TGTGCCAGCAGCTTGACCCCCGGGCTTGGAGAGACCCAGTACTTC. The rearrangement links TRBV7-2 to TRBJ2-5; D not certain. Germline CDR1 reads SGHTA; CDR2 reads FQGNSA. V lost 3 bases and J 4 bases, leaving 15 bases between the germline ends. CDR3 length equals 15 residues.

The chain is built from TRBV6-5 and TRBJ2-1; D may be TRBD2 (6 bases). Trimming removed 4 bases from V and 2 bases from J, with 12 bases in between. The length of the CDR3 is 15 residues. Per the germline V gene, CDR1 is MNHEY and CDR2 is SVGAGI. The DNA of the CDR3 is TGTGCCAGCAGTTCGGGACTGCCGACCTACAATGAGCAGTTCTTC. Amino acids: CASSSGLPTYNEQFF.

V usage is TRBV11-2 and J usage is TRBJ2-1; D is perhaps TRBD2 (6 bases). CDR1 and CDR2 (germline): SGHAT, FQNNGV. V gave up 1 base and J gave up 0 bases, with 10 bases separating them. The CDR3 is 16 residues long. CDR3 amino acids: CASSLGRVSSYNEQFF. CDR3 bases: TGTGCCAGCAGCTTAGGGAGGGTTAGCTCCTACAATGAGCAGTTCTTC.

The V call is TRBV1, the J call TRBJ2-2; the table's D call of TRBD1 was not tested on the DNA. TRBV1 is assigned pseudogene status. The CDR3 loop spans 14 amino acids. CDR3 in amino acids: CTVPGQGLTGELFF. Here the CDR3 DNA reads TGCACCGTCCCAGGACAGGGGTTGACCGGGGAGCTGTTTTTT.

The chain employs TRBV28 and TRBJ2-3; possibly TRBD2 for D (5 bases). The CDR3 contains 15 residues. V was clipped by 9 bases and J by 4 bases, with 20 bases between them. Germline CDR1 MDHEN, CDR2 SYDVKM. Here the CDR3 reads CASGNRGHTADTQYF. The CDR3 bases are TGTGCCAGTGGGAATCGAGGGCACACGGCAGATACGCAGTATTTT.

This rearrangement joins TRBV5-1 to TRBJ2-7; tentative D call: TRBD2 (6 bases). Trimming stripped 4 bases from V and 0 bases from J, with 17 bases between. The CDR3 has 16 residues. Germline-derived CDR1 and CDR2 are SGHRS and YFSETQ. CDR3 nucleotide sequence: TGCGCCAGCAGCACGGGGGACTCCAGCAGCTCCTACGAGCAGTACTTC. The encoded protein is CASSTGDSSSSYEQYF.

Only one count was recorded for this clone. V usage is TRBV30 and J usage is TRBJ2-4; no clear D. The germline CDR1 and CDR2 sequences are GTSNPN and SVGIG (reference sequence). The CDR3 has 15 residues. Trimming shortened V by 2 bases and J by 0 bases, and 11 bases separated the two germline ends. The CDR3 here is CAWSFERLAKNIQYF. In DNA, the CDR3 is TGTGCCTGGAGTTTCGAGCGCCTAGCCAAAAACATTCAGTACTTC.

The J gene is TRBJ2-7, the V gene TRBV6-5; 8 nucleotides line up with TRBD2. This CDR3 comprises 14 residues. With 2 bases clipped from V and 6 bases from J, the junction kept 6 bases outside the gene matches. Germline lookup yields CDR1 MNHEY and CDR2 SVGAGI. The CDR3: CASSYIGRVAEQYF. The DNA of the CDR3 is TGTGCCAGCAGTTACATCGGGAGGGTAGCCGAGCAGTACTTC.